A selection of T cell receptor beta chains follows, all from one sample in a study of OX40 agonist ivuxolimab in advanced cancers. The assay was immunoSEQ multiplex PCR, and TCRdb's table has in-frame clones only and misses some. The sample has some 45,000 clones; approximately 88% are singletons. The sequences come from CD4+ or CD8+ T cells sorted from blood, collected in a trial of the OX40 agonist ivuxolimab. These receptors were obtained from an adult with an advanced solid tumor such as melanoma, head and neck, liver or kidney cancer. Both conserved end residues are part of each CDR3. The order of the fields is V gene, D gene, J gene, CDR3 protein. A D gene is named only where the DNA matches it firmly.

>TRBV2|.|TRBJ1-1
CASPTGATSAEAFF
>TRBV11-3|TRBD2|TRBJ2-7
CASSLNSGIEQYF
>TRBV7-2|TRBD2|TRBJ2-1
CASSSGTSGRRNEQFF
>TRBV6-1|.|TRBJ2-4
CASRPPGLVSYIQYF
>TRBV4-2|.|TRBJ2-5
CASSLVLKETQYF
>TRBV5-1|TRBD1|TRBJ1-1
CASRQGLNTEAFF
>TRBV7-9|.|TRBJ2-4
CASSSSGAKNIQYF
>TRBV27|.|TRBJ1-1
CASSLGRDTEAFF
>TRBV7-9|.|TRBJ1-1
CASSVRGVWTEAFF
>TRBV13|.|TRBJ1-5
CASSFGTGQPQHF
>TRBV5-1|.|TRBJ2-3
CASSSGSTGSTDTQYF
>TRBV29-1|.|TRBJ2-7
CSVAPGGNEQYF
>TRBV13|TRBD2|TRBJ2-1
CASSQIRGVGGEQFF
>TRBV5-6|.|TRBJ2-1
CASSLRREQFF
>TRBV23-1|.|TRBJ1-5
CASLKGGYQPQHF
>TRBV7-9|.|TRBJ2-3
CASSFRQASTDTQYF
>TRBV5-1|.|TRBJ2-1
CASTLFSFDNEQFF
>TRBV14|TRBD2|TRBJ2-7
CASSQDGLAGAYEQYF
>TRBV14|TRBD2|TRBJ2-3
CASSPGLADITDTQYF
>TRBV4-2|TRBD2|TRBJ2-7
CASSQRTSGGAGEQYF
>TRBV27|TRBD1|TRBJ2-5
CASSPIRTGLIWETQYF
>TRBV5-6|TRBD1|TRBJ2-5
CASSSPRQGDETQYF
>TRBV10-1|.|TRBJ2-5
CASSPVVTSSVETQYF
>TRBV28|.|TRBJ2-7
CASSFGVGEYEQYF
>TRBV6-6|TRBD1|TRBJ2-7
CASRPGTGGEQYF
>TRBV6-5|.|TRBJ2-7
CASYGGYEQYF
>TRBV27|.|TRBJ2-7
CASSLGRTYEQYF
>TRBV2|.|TRBJ2-7
CASSERKGSPGPLGDYF
>TRBV7-9|TRBD1|TRBJ1-4
CASSFLGQGEERGLFF
>TRBV19|.|TRBJ2-1
CAFDSLDEQFF
>TRBV2|.|TRBJ2-7
CATQQPGLYEQYF
>TRBV5-1|.|TRBJ2-5
CASTQETQYF
>TRBV28|.|TRBJ2-7
CASSLRGAGRSTYEQYF
>TRBV2|TRBD2|TRBJ2-7
CASRGLAGGHYEQYF
>TRBV6-6|TRBD2|TRBJ2-1
CASREIGTSDNNEQFF
>TRBV6-5|.|TRBJ2-1
CASGNSRGYNEQFF
>TRBV6-4|.|TRBJ2-1
CASSDSKSPSNEQFF
>TRBV4-1|TRBD1|TRBJ1-1
CASSPGPDRDNTEAFF
>TRBV27|.|TRBJ1-2
CASSLSKGRFYGYTF
>TRBV5-1|.|TRBJ1-1
CASSLNFRRGEAFF
>TRBV5-1|TRBD1|TRBJ1-6
CASSSRQGRNNSPLHF
>TRBV7-7|TRBD1|TRBJ2-5
CASSLPTGQGAETQYF
>TRBV10-2|.|TRBJ2-6
CASRYPSGANVLTF
>TRBV7-6|TRBD1|TRBJ1-2
CASSLDEQGALYDYGYTF
>TRBV4-1|TRBD2|TRBJ2-1
CASSQGTSGPLQFF
>TRBV15|.|TRBJ2-3
CATSRGDAGLRTDTQYF
>TRBV11-3|.|TRBJ2-2
CASSQTRGTLTGELFF